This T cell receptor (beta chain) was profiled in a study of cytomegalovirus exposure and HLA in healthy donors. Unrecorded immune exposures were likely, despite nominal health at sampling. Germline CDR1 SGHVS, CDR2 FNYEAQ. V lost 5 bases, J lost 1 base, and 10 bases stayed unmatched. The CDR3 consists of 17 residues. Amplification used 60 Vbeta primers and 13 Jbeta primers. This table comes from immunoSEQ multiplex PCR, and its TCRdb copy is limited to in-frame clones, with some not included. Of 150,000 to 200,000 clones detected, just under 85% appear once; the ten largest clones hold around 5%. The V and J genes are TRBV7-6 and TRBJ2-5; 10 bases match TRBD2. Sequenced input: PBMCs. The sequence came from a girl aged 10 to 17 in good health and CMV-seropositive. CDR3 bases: TGTGCCAGCAGCCGCGCCCTAGCGGGGGTTCTCCAAGAGACCCAGTACTTC. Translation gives CASSRALAGVLQETQYF.